The clone carrying this TCR beta chain was picked up many times. What it binds is unknown. All donors with ophthalmopathy were recorded as having moderate-to-severe activity, CAS ≥3, NOSPECS ≥4 and a duration under 3 months. Other autoimmune diseases, uncontrolled infections, pregnancy or lactation excluded patients from enrollment. Researchers took RNA transcripts and amplified TCR beta CDR3 regions from them. The library came from an HTBI-primed first-round RT-PCR and a second-round multiplex PCR. TCRdb re-called the multiplex PCR reads through MiXCR, storing one row per CDR3 protein. The sample consists of about 160,000 distinct CDR3 sequences, over 35% of them appearing once. This sample stems from a study of Graves' ophthalmopathy and Graves' hyperthyroidism. Study information: Upon initial diagnosis and before any treatment, peripheral blood was collected. General study points: The blood repertoire also included most expanded thyroid clonotypes above 0.001 frequency.

The V segment lost 5 bases and the J segment 5 bases; nucleotides outside the gene matches: 5. Per germline, CDR1 KGHDR and CDR2 SFDVKD. The CDR3 totals 14 residues. The source material was peripheral blood. This TCR derives from a woman between 40 and 50 years old with Graves' ophthalmopathy. This chain joins TRBV24-1 and TRBJ1-5, with 7 nucleotides matching TRBD1. In nucleotides, the CDR3 is TGTGCCACCAGTGCCGACAGGGAAGATCAGCCCCAGCATTTT. It yields the protein CATSADREDQPQHF.